Below, 13 T cell receptor beta chains from the same sample are listed, as sequenced in a study of blood T cell repertoires in COVID-19. The data were produced by immunoSEQ multiplex PCR, yet TCRdb's version contains in-frame clones alone and is incomplete. The sample lists about 250,000 clones, about 86% occurring once. Sequenced input: peripheral blood. These receptor sequences come from a man aged 80 or over with acute or convalescent COVID-19.

This clone was counted only a few times. This chain joins TRBV28 and TRBJ2-1, with 9 bases matching TRBD1. The CDR3 totals 16 residues. V lost 6 bases, J lost 0 bases, and 6 bases stayed unmatched. From germline, CDR1 is MDHEN and CDR2 SYDVKM. CDR3 protein: CASRSGQGRSYNEQFF. In DNA, the CDR3 is TGTGCCAGCAGGAGCGGACAGGGGCGCTCCTACAATGAGCAGTTCTTC.

The chain couples TRBV6-5 to TRBJ2-3; TRBD1 aligns across 8 bases. V dropped 4 bases and J dropped 3; count of bases not matched to a gene: 6. Germline V lookup: CDR1 MNHEY, CDR2 SVGAGI. This CDR3 is 15 amino acids long. In DNA form, the CDR3 reads TGTGCCAGCAGTTCCCGGGACAGGACAACAGATACGCAGTATTTT. Translation: CASSSRDRTTDTQYF.

The chain joins TRBV30 to TRBJ1-6; D is undetermined. CDR1 is GTSNPN, CDR2 SVGIG, per germline (reference sequence). The germline V and J ends were trimmed by 0 bases and 7 bases, with 13 bases remaining between them. The CDR3 has 15 amino acids. The CDR3 nucleotides are TGTGCCTGGAGTGTCGGGGAGGGAAGGAATTCACCCCTCCACTTT. Protein: CAWSVGEGRNSPLHF.

This clone was detected only once. V usage is TRBV9 and J usage is TRBJ2-1, with 12 bases matching TRBD2. Germline loops: CDR1 SGDLS, CDR2 YYNGEE. The V gene end was trimmed by 0 bases and the J gene end by 4 bases; junction bases not matched to a gene: 8. CDR3 length: 18 residues. The CDR3: CASSVASTSGGPYNEQFF. The CDR3 DNA reads as TGTGCCAGCAGCGTAGCCTCTACTAGCGGGGGGCCGTACAATGAGCAGTTCTTC.

This clone was counted many times. The V gene is TRBV11-2, the J gene TRBJ1-2, with unresolved D. Germline CDR1 is SGHAT and CDR2 is FQNNGV. This CDR3 has 13 amino acids. Trimming removed 1 base at V and 5 bases at J, with 8 bases between. The CDR3 DNA sequence: TGTGCCAGCAGCTTAGGCGGCCCATATGGCTACACCTTC. It translates to CASSLGGPYGYTF.

The chain recombines TRBV18 with TRBJ1-1; D unclear. Germline CDR1 and CDR2: KGHSH and LQKENI. The CDR3 spans 11 residues. V lost 3 bases and J 5 bases, leaving 4 bases between the germline ends. In DNA form, the CDR3 reads TGTGCCAGCTCACCTTTAACTGAAGCTTTCTTT. This translates into CASSPLTEAFF.

The gene calls are TRBV2 and TRBJ2-3; 7 positions match TRBD1. Looked up from germline, CDR1 is SNHLY and CDR2 is FYNNEI. CDR3 length equals 17 residues. Trimming at V came to 4 bases and at J to 4 bases, leaving 14 bases not matched to a gene. The CDR3 nucleotides are TGTGCCAGCAGTGCTGGTTACCGGGACAGTGGGGCAGATACGCAGTATTTT. Translated, it gives CASSAGYRDSGADTQYF.

The rearrangement joins TRBV15 to TRBJ2-1, with TRBD1 identical over 8 bases. This CDR3 is built from 15 residues. Unmatched junction bases numbered 6, after V lost 6 bases and J lost 2 bases. CDR1 is LNHNV and CDR2 is YYDKDF in the germline V gene (reference sequence). The chain's CDR3 is CATRLDRGAYNEQFF. The CDR3 region has the DNA TGTGCCACCAGATTAGACAGGGGAGCCTACAATGAGCAGTTCTTC. Complete variable domain (other parts from reference TRBV15 and TRBJ2-1): DAMVIQNPRYQVTQFGKPVTLSCSQTLNHNVMYWYQQKSSQAPKLLFHYYDKDFNNEADTPDNFQSRRPNTSFCFLDIRSPGLGDTAMYLCATRLDRGAYNEQFFGPGTRLTVL.

The V and J genes are TRBV18 and TRBJ2-7; 7 positions match TRBD1. The length of the CDR3 is 15 residues. V shed 1 base, J shed 4 bases, and the junction held 7 bases outside the gene matches. Germline V gene sequence: CDR1 KGHSH, CDR2 LQKENI. The CDR3 DNA follows: TGTGCCAGCTCACCACAGGGGGCTCTTGGATACGAGCAGTACTTC. As protein: CASSPQGALGYEQYF.

This clone was counted a few times. This rearrangement joins TRBV30 to TRBJ1-1; no reliable D call. V lost 1 base, J lost 1 base, and 7 bases lay in between. Per germline, CDR1 GTSNPN and CDR2 SVGIG (reference sequence). The CDR3 has 13 amino acids. The CDR3 DNA is TGTGCCTGGAGTGCACTGTCGAACACTGAAGCTTTCTTT. Encoded protein: CAWSALSNTEAFF.

The V gene is TRBV6-5, the J gene TRBJ2-7; 7 bases fit TRBD1. The CDR3 is 14 residues long. CDR1 is MNHEY and CDR2 is SVGAGI in the germline V gene. The J segment lost 3 bases and the V segment lost 2 bases, leaving 4 bases of the junction unmatched. CDR3 protein: CASSYTGQIYEQYF. CDR3 DNA: TGTGCCAGCAGTTACACGGGACAGATCTACGAGCAGTACTTC.

The chain joins TRBV28 to TRBJ2-1; 7 bases are a match to TRBD1. The trim removed 1 base at V and 9 bases at J, leaving 9 bases unmatched. This CDR3 is built from 15 residues. Per germline, CDR1 MDHEN and CDR2 SYDVKM. The CDR3 DNA follows: TGTGCCAGCAGTTTATCCAGGGGGTTAGCTAGTGAGCAGTTCTTC. Translation gives CASSLSRGLASEQFF.

This clone was counted at least ten times. This sequence joins TRBV6-5 and TRBJ2-4; tentatively, D is TRBD1 (6 bases). The CDR3 sequence is 14 residues long. V was shortened by 10 bases and J by 8 bases, with 21 bases between the two germline ends. The V gene's germline CDR1 is MNHEY and CDR2 SVGAGI. CDR3 bases: TGTGCCATCCAACAGGGTCCGAGTGTGGACATTCAGTACTTC. Encoded protein: CAIQQGPSVDIQYF.